One sample yielded the 29 T cell receptor beta chains listed below, sequenced in a study of shared clonotypes between healthy human individuals. This table comes from immunoSEQ multiplex PCR, and its TCRdb copy is limited to in-frame clones, with some not included. This sample carries 2.3 million or so clones, 90% to 95% of them seen once, and the ten largest clones take 0.35% to 0.45%. Sequences were obtained from naive CD4+ T cells from PBMCs. The subset is: CD45RA+ positively selected. The receptors were gathered from a man younger than 35 in good health. Some clones in this sample may be carry-over from other donors' samples.

The CDR3 nucleotides are TGTGCCAGTACCGCTGGGCCAGGGAGCACTGAAGCTTTCTTT. It is translated as CASTAGPGSTEAFF. This chain links TRBV19 with TRBJ1-1; D might be TRBD1 (5 bases). With 7 bases removed from V and 4 bases from J, the gap between germline ends came to 16 bases. In germline, CDR1 is LNHDA, CDR2 SQIVND (reference sequence). The CDR3 runs to 14 residues.

The chain has TRBV7-2 and TRBJ2-7; 8 bases map to TRBD2. The germline V gene has CDR1 SGHTA and CDR2 FQGNSA. V lost 5 bases, J lost 6 bases, and 15 bases stayed unmatched. This CDR3 has 16 residues. CDR3 nucleotides: TGTGCCAGCAGCCGGCCCGTTGGAGCGGGGGCTGGCGAGCAGTACTTC. Protein product: CASSRPVGAGAGEQYF.

Comment on this clone: Other nucleotide sequences from this sample produce the same CDR3. CDR3 residues: CASSSQGGGGYEQYF. The CDR3 coding sequence is TGTGCCAGCAGTTCCCAGGGGGGAGGTGGCTACGAGCAGTACTTC. The chain has TRBV27 and TRBJ2-7; weak D call: TRBD1 (7 bases). The CDR3 spans 15 residues. Germline values: CDR1 MNHEY, CDR2 SMNVEV (reference sequence). Trimming removed 4 bases at V and 3 bases at J, with 16 bases between.

The CDR3 is CASSIGPGGGYEQYF. The DNA for the CDR3 is TGTGCCAGCAGTATCGGGCCAGGGGGTGGCTACGAGCAGTACTTC. The J gene is TRBJ2-7, the V gene TRBV6-1, with 7 bases aligning to TRBD1. The length of the CDR3 is 15 residues. The ends lost 5 bases at V and 3 bases at J; junction bases unmatched: 10. Germline-derived CDR1 and CDR2 are MNHNS and SASEGT.

The chain joins TRBV7-2 to TRBJ2-1; 10 nucleotides align to TRBD2. Germline trimming cut 7 bases from V and 4 bases from J; bases unmatched to any gene: 10. Germline V CDR1 and CDR2: SGHTA, FQGNSA. CDR3 length: 16 amino acids. CDR3 region: CASTAAILAGYNEQFF. The CDR3 DNA reads TGTGCCAGCACCGCGGCGATACTAGCGGGGTACAATGAGCAGTTCTTC.

DNA of the CDR3: TGTGCCAGCAGCTACCACAGGGGGCCGAACACTGAAGCTTTCTTT. Amino acid sequence: CASSYHRGPNTEAFF. This sequence joins TRBV7-2 and TRBJ1-1, with 9 bases aligning to TRBD1. The CDR3 is 15 residues long. CDR1 SGHTA and CDR2 FQGNSA come from the germline V gene. With V trimmed by 4 bases and J by 1 base, 4 bases remained unmatched. Full variable domain (rest looked up from reference TRBV7-2 and TRBJ1-1): GAGVSQSPSNKVTEKGKDVELRCDPISGHTALYWYRQSLGQGLEFLIYFQGNSAPDKSGLPSDRFSAERTGGSVSTLTIQRTQQEDSAVYLCASSYHRGPNTEAFFGQGTRLTVV.

The CDR3 DNA is TGTGCCAGCAGCGCGTCGCAGGGAAACACCATATATTTT. Its translation: CASSASQGNTIYF. The chain employs TRBV7-2 and TRBJ1-3; D is undetermined. The CDR3 sequence is 13 residues long. Germline V gene sequence: CDR1 SGHTA, CDR2 FQGNSA. Trimming pared 5 bases from V and 4 bases from J, leaving 9 bases between.

As for this clone: In the same sample, other DNA sequences code for this CDR3. The chain is built from TRBV6-5 and TRBJ2-1, with D possibly being TRBD1 (6 bases). This CDR3 spans 13 amino acids. V was cut by 3 bases and J by 4 bases, with 7 bases left in between. The germline gives CDR1 MNHEY, CDR2 SVGAGI. CDR3 sequence reads: CASSYTGYNEQFF. The CDR3, as DNA: TGTGCCAGCAGTTATACAGGGTACAATGAGCAGTTCTTC.

Note on this clone: The same CDR3 is also encoded by other DNA sequences in this sample. The rearrangement joins TRBV20-1 to TRBJ2-7; unclear D gene. CDR3 length equals 10 residues. Germline CDR1 and CDR2: DFQATT and SNEGSKA (reference sequence). Between the trimmed V and J ends, which lost 6 bases and 4 bases, there was a span of 7 bases. The DNA of the CDR3 is TGCAGTGCCCTGAGATACGAGCAGTACTTC. It yields the protein CSALRYEQYF.

The genes are TRBV11-2 and TRBJ2-7, with a possible D match to TRBD1 (5 bases). The CDR3 has 13 residues. The germline V and J ends were trimmed by 5 bases and 2 bases, with 10 bases remaining between them. Germline loops: CDR1 SGHAT, CDR2 FQNNGV. The CDR3 nucleotides are TGTGCCAGCAGCCGGACGGACACCTACGAGCAGTACTTC. It translates to CASSRTDTYEQYF. The complete variable domain, with remaining parts taken from reference TRBV11-2 and TRBJ2-7, reads EAGVAQSPRYKIIEKRQSVAFWCNPISGHATLYWYQQILGQGPKLLIQFQNNGVVDDSQLPKDRFSAERLKGVDSTLKIQPAKLEDSAVYLCASSRTDTYEQYFGPGTRLTVT.

The chain couples TRBV27 to TRBJ2-3; D unclear. Trimming removed 8 bases from V and 3 bases from J, with 12 bases in between. This CDR3 contains 13 residues. In germline, CDR1 is MNHEY, CDR2 SMNVEV (reference sequence). The CDR3 DNA reads as TGTGCCAGCGGGCGACGATGGACAGATACGCAGTATTTT. Translated: CASGRRWTDTQYF.

This chain uses TRBV5-6 with TRBJ2-1; perhaps TRBD1 as D (5 bases). Trimming removed 2 bases at V and 9 bases at J, with 21 bases between. In germline, CDR1 is SGHDT, CDR2 YYEEEE. The CDR3 extends over 16 amino acids. In DNA form, the CDR3 reads TGTGCCAGCAGCTTTTTGGACCAGGACACGTCGGGTGAGCAGTTCTTC. Encoded protein: CASSFLDQDTSGEQFF.

This clone was observed a few times. Additional DNA sequences in this sample encode the identical CDR3. J is TRBJ1-5 and V is TRBV20-1; D remains ambiguous. Germline lookup yields CDR1 DFQATT and CDR2 SNEGSKA (reference sequence). The CDR3 runs 9 residues. Deletions cut 6 bases from V and 7 bases from J, with 4 bases between. This chain's CDR3 is CSAGQPQHF. As DNA, the CDR3 is TGCAGTGCCGGACAGCCCCAGCATTTT.

As regards this clone: Other nucleotide sequences from this sample produce the same CDR3. J is TRBJ1-2 and V is TRBV6-5, with TRBD1 identical over 12 bases. Trimming cost V 5 bases and J 8 bases; bases outside gene matches: 9. From germline, CDR1 is MNHEY and CDR2 SVGAGI. This CDR3 has 15 residues. Here the CDR3 DNA reads TGTGCCAGCAGTAGCCCGGGACAGGGGGCCGAAGGCTACACCTTC. Translated: CASSSPGQGAEGYTF.

This chain uses TRBV5-4 with TRBJ1-4; 7 positions agree with TRBD1. The CDR3 has 19 residues. The J segment lost 3 bases and the V segment lost 4 bases, leaving 18 bases of the junction unmatched. The V gene's germline CDR1 is SGHNT and CDR2 YYREEE (reference sequence). The chain's CDR3 is CASSPVFTGATPSNEKLFF. Written as DNA, the CDR3 is TGTGCCAGCAGCCCGGTATTCACAGGGGCGACACCTTCTAATGAAAAACTGTTTTTT.

The rearrangement uses TRBV2 and TRBJ1-1; D unresolved. Germline V CDR1 and CDR2: SNHLY, FYNNEI. This CDR3 comprises 13 residues. V was shortened by 10 bases and J by 0 bases, with 12 bases between the two germline ends. CDR3 DNA sequence: TGTGCCATGTTCTGTGAATTGAACACTGAAGCTTTCTTT. Residues: CAMFCELNTEAFF. Combining the CDR3 with reference TRBV2 and TRBJ1-1 gives the whole variable domain EPEVTQTPSHQVTQMGQEVILRCVPISNHLYFYWYRQILGQKVEFLVSFYNNEISEKSEIFDDQFSVERPDGSNFTLKIRSTKLEDSAMYFCAMFCELNTEAFFGQGTRLTVV.

The chain employs TRBV11-1 and TRBJ1-2; tentative D call: TRBD1 (6 bases). The CDR3 covers 14 residues. V was shortened by 5 bases and J by 6 bases, with 16 bases between the two germline ends. Germline CDR1 is SGHAT and CDR2 is FQDESV (reference sequence). This chain's CDR3 is CASSKGHLIDGYTF. The CDR3 nucleotides read TGTGCCAGCAGCAAGGGACATCTGATAGATGGCTACACCTTC.

The sample holds one count of this clone. This chain links TRBV7-3 with TRBJ2-1, with TRBD2 matching over 8 bases. This CDR3 has 17 amino acids. Germline trimming cut 1 base from V and 6 bases from J; bases unmatched to any gene: 11. Germline V lookup: CDR1 SGHTA, CDR2 FQGTGA. The CDR3, as DNA: TGTGCCAGCAGCTTAAGAGCGTCGAGCGGGAGTCGCAATGAGCAGTTCTTC. Its protein product is CASSLRASSGSRNEQFF.

The gene calls are TRBV9 and TRBJ2-2, with D tentatively TRBD2 (6 bases). CDR1 SGDLS and CDR2 YYNGEE come from the germline V gene. V gave up 1 base and J gave up 2 bases, with 15 bases separating them. The CDR3 length is 17 residues. CDR3: CASSVFQLAVNTGELFF. In DNA, the CDR3 is TGTGCCAGCAGCGTATTTCAACTAGCAGTTAACACCGGGGAGCTGTTTTTT.

The chain joins TRBV28 to TRBJ1-2, with D tentatively TRBD1 (5 bases). Germline V lookup: CDR1 MDHEN, CDR2 SYDVKM. V lost 8 bases and J 4 bases, leaving 23 bases between the germline ends. The CDR3 has 16 amino acids. DNA for the CDR3: TGTGCCAGCCTCACCCCTAGGCAACAGGCGGTCTATGGCTACACCTTC. Translating gives CASLTPRQQAVYGYTF.

This chain links TRBV28 with TRBJ2-4; D unclear. This CDR3 spans 15 amino acids. The V gene lost 2 bases and the J gene lost 0 bases, with 8 bases spanning the gap. Germline lookup yields CDR1 MDHEN and CDR2 SYDVKM. CDR3 region: CASSLPLLAKNIQYF. Here the CDR3 DNA reads TGTGCCAGCAGTTTACCGTTACTAGCCAAAAACATTCAGTACTTC.

The chain's CDR3 is CASSQVRGQETQYF. The CDR3 DNA reads as TGTGCCAGCAGCCAAGTAAGGGGCCAAGAGACCCAGTACTTC. J is TRBJ2-5 and V is TRBV14, with a possible D match to TRBD1 (5 bases). The CDR3 sequence is 14 residues long. V gave up 1 base and J gave up 1 base, with 7 bases separating them. Per germline, CDR1 SGHDN and CDR2 FVKESK.

As concerns this clone: Other nucleotide sequences in the sample specify the same CDR3. CDR3 nucleotides: TGCAGCGCGGATCGGGGCAGGAACACTGAAGCTTTCTTT. Protein product: CSADRGRNTEAFF. This chain joins TRBV29-1 and TRBJ1-1; perhaps TRBD1 as D (5 bases). The germline V gene encodes CDR1 SQVTM and CDR2 ANQGSEA. This CDR3 has 13 residues. Trimming took 7 bases from V and 1 from J, leaving 13 bases between them. The full variable domain, rest sourced from reference TRBV29-1 and TRBJ1-1, is SAVISQKPSRDICQRGTSLTIQCQVDSQVTMMFWYRQQPGQSLTLIATANQGSEATYESGFVIDKFPISRPNLTFSTLTVSNMSPEDSSIYLCSADRGRNTEAFFGQGTRLTVV.

V usage is TRBV28 and J usage is TRBJ1-2; D not resolved. CDR3 length equals 14 residues. Germline CDR1 MDHEN, CDR2 SYDVKM. The ends were cut back, 5 bases at V and 8 bases at J, with 18 bases in the middle. CDR3 loop: CASSVVGLLLGYTF. CDR3 coding DNA: TGTGCCAGCAGTGTTGTCGGATTACTGTTAGGCTACACCTTC.

The V and J genes are TRBV27 and TRBJ2-7; no firm D call. Germline CDR1 is MNHEY and CDR2 is SMNVEV (reference sequence). Deletions cut 5 bases from V and 5 bases from J, with 7 bases between. The CDR3 runs 11 residues. As DNA, the CDR3 is TGTGCCAGCAGTCCAAATAACGAGCAGTACTTC. Translation: CASSPNNEQYF.

For this clone: This same CDR3 is encoded by further DNA sequences in the sample. The genes are TRBV7-2 and TRBJ2-5; D gene ambiguous. V was pared by 3 bases and J by 4 bases, with 12 bases between. Germline loops: CDR1 SGHTA, CDR2 FQGNSA. This CDR3 has 14 amino acids. The CDR3 region is CASSLDRTPETQYF. The CDR3 DNA is TGTGCCAGCAGCTTGGACCGTACCCCAGAGACCCAGTACTTC.

V usage is TRBV18 and J usage is TRBJ2-1; TRBD2 aligns across 11 bases. With V trimmed by 4 bases and J by 1 base, 3 bases remained unmatched. The CDR3 spans 16 residues. Germline V CDR1 and CDR2: KGHSH, LQKENI. CDR3 sequence (DNA): TGTGCCAGCTCACAGTGGACTAGCGGGTCCTACAATGAGCAGTTCTTC. Translation: CASSQWTSGSYNEQFF.

The chain couples TRBV7-9 to TRBJ2-3; TRBD2 aligns across 13 bases. Germline CDR1 reads SEHNR; CDR2 reads FQNEAQ (reference sequence). With V trimmed by 5 bases and J by 2 bases, 4 bases remained unmatched. The length of the CDR3 is 16 residues. CDR3 sequence: CASSPGLAGLTDTQYF. In DNA, the CDR3 is TGTGCCAGCAGCCCGGGACTAGCGGGACTCACAGATACGCAGTATTTT.

The V gene is TRBV10-3, the J gene TRBJ2-7; 7 bases map to TRBD2. The CDR3 runs 14 residues. CDR1 and CDR2 (germline): ENHRY, SYGVKD. V dropped 5 bases and J dropped 2; count of bases not matched to a gene: 6. The CDR3 is CAISTSAVPYEQYF. The CDR3 DNA reads as TGTGCCATCAGTACTAGCGCGGTCCCCTACGAGCAGTACTTC.